This TCR beta chain was recovered during a study of T cells after yellow fever vaccination (dated 2019 in TCRdb). At the level of the whole study: Libraries from fractions with low cell numbers were prepared with the SMART-Seq v4 Ultra Low Input RNA kit. To track T-cell clones before and after primary and booster YFV17D yellow fever vaccination, bulk TCR alpha and beta repertoires were sequenced longitudinally. The cohort comprised two healthy male donors, one aged 18 to 30 and one aged 30 to 40 years. Blood was drawn at multiple timepoints before and after primary and secondary immunization, with bulk PBMC replicates and cell subsets isolated. General findings and caveats noted by the study authors: Only two donors were included in the study, so the extent to which the findings can be generalized is limited. Because abundant contaminating clonotypes from the bulk population could be contained in FACS-sorted repertoires, computational filtering was required. Most clones expanded after primary vaccination were re-detected after the booster (96% of CD4 and approximately 85% of CD8), suggesting broad memory maintenance. Compared with the primary T-cell response, the secondary T-cell response was faster but weaker, reaching its peak on day 5 rather than on day 15. A small share of clonotypes was detected in both CD4 and CD8 compartments, with the overlap likely arising from convergent recombination.

The meaning of the sample's treatment or condition label: live attenuated yellow fever vaccine strain. Two biological replicates of bulk PBMCs were collected at each blood-draw timepoint. PBMCs were isolated from peripheral blood using a standard Ficoll-Paque protocol. RNA was extracted with TriZol from bulk PBMCs, CD4 and CD8 fractions, and dextramer-positive and dextramer-negative fractions. Synthesis of TCR cDNA relied on 5'RACE template switching, a step that introduced a universal primer site along with unique molecular identifiers. Priming of cDNA synthesis was performed from both the TCR alpha and TCR beta constant segments. Library amplification involved two PCR steps, and the second step added sample barcodes and sequencing adapters. Sequencing of the libraries was done on either Illumina HiSeq 2500 (2x100 bp) or NovaSeq (2x150 bp). Concerning the study's data processing: Demultiplexing of reads and collapsing into UMI consensus sequences were performed with MIGEC, and V(D)J alignment was carried out with MiXCR. Vaccine-responding clonotypes were defined with edgeR using replicate PBMC samples, requiring FDR below 0.01 and a log2 fold change above 5 up to day 15. Each bulk clonotype received a CD4 or CD8 identity based on whether the sequenced CD4 or CD8 repertoire contained that clonotype at higher abundance. TCRdb handled the public reads itself, with Q25 trimming in fastp and clone calling in MiXCR, and kept productive beta chains. Identical CDR3 protein sequences are pooled into one entry, listed with their most common genes and DNA. The V and J calls shown here were made by TCRdb, not taken from the authors' results. This sample holds 300,000 to 400,000 distinct CDR3 sequences; 7.5% to 9% were observed only once. The ten largest make up roughly 17% of the sample.

Between the V and J ends, shortened by 0 bases and 2 bases respectively, the junction contains 10 bases. The germline V gene (reference sequence) sets CDR1 to DFQATT and CDR2 to SNEGSKA. Including the terminal cysteine and phenylalanine, the CDR3 comprises 14 residues. Only the CDR3 portion is preserved as DNA: 42 bases, with reading frame beginning at the first base. This clonotype was seen only a few times. The clone's antigen remains unknown. The record has no base qualities; no much larger clone is one base away. The specimen was PBMCs, collected on the day of the first yellow fever vaccination. The sequence links TRBV20-1 to TRBJ1-2, with the D gene call left open. The sequence was obtained from a man aged 18 to 30 who received the YFV17D yellow fever vaccine. The CDR3 here reads CSARDDRENYGYTF. The DNA is TGCAGTGCTAGAGATGATCGGGAAAACTATGGCTACACCTTC.